The text below deals with one T cell receptor beta chain. A universal primer site was incorporated via template switching, and the cDNA contained unique molecular identifiers. TCRdb itself ran the 5' RACE reads through MiXCR, one entry per CDR3 protein. The data hold some 270,000 distinct CDR3 sequences, with roughly 8% observed a single time. The record originates from a study of identical twins. The CDR3 consists of 14 residues. The ends lost 5 bases at V and 6 bases at J; junction bases unmatched: 4. Germline CDR1 SEHNR, CDR2 FQNEAQ (reference sequence). These records were also assigned to another study, of yellow fever vaccine responses in identical twins.

This rearrangement joins TRBV7-9 to TRBJ1-6; 7 bases map to TRBD1. This clonotype originated in a woman under 30 in good health. Input material: CD8+ T cells sorted from blood. CDR3 sequence reads: CASSGRDSNSPLHF. The CDR3 DNA is TGTGCCAGCAGCGGCCGGGACAGTAATTCACCCCTCCACTTT.